The 18 T cell receptor beta chains below were found in one sample sequenced in a study of PD-1 blockade in classical Hodgkin lymphoma. The protocol was immunoSEQ multiplex PCR, while the TCRdb copy is restricted to in-frame clones and leaves out a portion. In the table there are about 17,000 clones, just under 80% of which are singletons. Time point in this sample: cycle 4 day 1 (C4D1), after five to seven weeks of nivolumab. Exposure to brentuximab vedotin varied, and each patient had relapsed following autologous stem cell transplantation. Starting with thawed PBMCs, CD4+ T cells were purified by magnetic negative selection. Sequenced material: CD4+ T cells from blood, taken before the fourth cycle of nivolumab. All receptors derive from a human donor with classical Hodgkin lymphoma.

The chain is built from TRBV13 and TRBJ2-2; unclear D gene. This CDR3 spans 14 amino acids. Germline loops: CDR1 PRHDT, CDR2 FYEKMQ (reference sequence). With 3 bases removed from V and 9 bases from J, the gap between germline ends came to 14 bases. The CDR3 DNA sequence: TGTGCCAGCAGCTTGGCGGCCACCCAGAGGGAGCTGTTTTTT. Translating gives CASSLAATQRELFF.

This clone is classed as medium-sized (0.01 to 0.1%). J is TRBJ2-7 and V is TRBV4-1, with 10 bases that match TRBD2. This CDR3 has 17 amino acids. Trimming cost V 4 bases and J 2 bases; bases outside gene matches: 11. Germline CDR1 is MGHRA and CDR2 is YSYEKL. The CDR3, as DNA: TGCGCCAGCAGCCCCCTTGGCCCTAGCGGGAGAACCTACGAGCAGTACTTC. The encoded protein is CASSPLGPSGRTYEQYF.

V and J are TRBV19 and TRBJ2-4, with D tentatively TRBD1 (6 bases). The CDR3 extends over 13 amino acids. V shed 5 bases and J shed 6 bases, with 11 bases lying between them. Germline CDR1 and CDR2: LNHDA and SQIVND (reference sequence). The CDR3 DNA reads as TGTGCCAGTAGTGGACAGTGGGGAAACATTCAGTACTTC. Its protein is CASSGQWGNIQYF.

The chain has TRBV6-6 and TRBJ2-3; no clear D gene. V gave up 5 bases and J gave up 4 bases, with 7 bases separating them. The germline CDR1 and CDR2 sequences are MNHNY and SVGAGI (reference sequence). CDR3 length: 12 residues. CDR3 protein: CASSGNADTQYF. CDR3 nucleotides: TGTGCCAGCAGTGGGAACGCAGATACGCAGTATTTT.

This clone was counted only a few times. The V and J genes are TRBV4-1 and TRBJ2-1, with D possibly TRBD2 on 6 matching bases. The germline gives CDR1 MGHRA, CDR2 YSYEKL. This CDR3 contains 13 residues. V dropped 1 base and J dropped 6 bases, with 7 bases sitting between them. The CDR3 is CASSQVGSNEQFF. For the CDR3, the DNA is TGCGCCAGCAGCCAAGTCGGGAGCAATGAGCAGTTCTTC.

This clone has a handful of counts. CDR3 residues: CASSRAADSEAFF. In DNA, the CDR3 is TGTGCCAGCTCACGTGCGGCGGACAGTGAAGCTTTCTTT. The chain couples TRBV18 to TRBJ1-1, with a possible D match to TRBD1 (6 bases). Germline V gene sequence: CDR1 KGHSH, CDR2 LQKENI. The CDR3 has 13 amino acids. V gave up 4 bases and J gave up 7 bases, with 13 bases separating them.

The chain has TRBV18 and TRBJ1-1; no clear D. The V and J ends lost 2 bases and 0 bases respectively, with 10 bases between them. Germline CDR1 reads KGHSH; CDR2 reads LQKENI. This CDR3 has 15 residues. The CDR3 bases are TGTGCCAGCTCACCAAGACCAGTCATGAACACTGAAGCTTTCTTT. It is translated as CASSPRPVMNTEAFF.

The chain carries TRBV19 and TRBJ1-1; 7 positions match TRBD1. The germline CDR1 and CDR2 sequences are LNHDA and SQIVND (reference sequence). The CDR3 is made up of 14 amino acids. The V and J ends lost 6 bases and 7 bases, in that order; junction bases with no gene match: 11. Here the CDR3 DNA reads TGTGCCAGTAGAGATCCGGGACAGAGCGTTGAAGCTTTCTTT. Protein sequence: CASRDPGQSVEAFF.

The rearrangement joins TRBV21-1 to TRBJ1-1; whether TRBD1, the table's D call, matches the DNA was not checked. TRBV21-1 corresponds to a pseudogene. CDR3 size: 15 residues. The CDR3 bases are TGTGCCAGCAGCAAAGATGTTCAGGGTCCGGTTGAAGCTTTCTTT. Residues: CASSKDVQGPVEAFF.

This clone was counted only a few times. V is TRBV2 and J is TRBJ2-2, with D unresolved. The CDR3 totals 14 residues. In germline, CDR1 is SNHLY, CDR2 FYNNEI. V was clipped by 4 bases and J by 2 bases, with 8 bases between them. CDR3 nucleotides: TGTGCCAGCAGTGGCGCCGGAAACACCGGGGAGCTGTTTTTT. This codes for CASSGAGNTGELFF.

The CDR3 DNA reads as TGTGCCAGCAGCTTAGACCAGAGAGGAGAGACCCAGTACTTC. It yields the protein CASSLDQRGETQYF. The chain employs TRBV7-6 and TRBJ2-5; D call uncertain. The V end was cut by 1 base, the J end by 4 bases, with 10 bases between. The CDR3 is 14 residues long. In germline, CDR1 is SGHVS, CDR2 FNYEAQ.

The chain carries TRBV11-2 and TRBJ2-5; TRBD2 matches at 7 bases. The DNA matches TRBJ2-7 better at its end, which makes the J call doubtful. This CDR3 spans 14 amino acids. Germline CDR1 is SGHAT and CDR2 is FQNNGV. The CDR3 sequence: CASSILAHSYEQYF. For the CDR3, the DNA is TGTGCCAGCAGTATACTAGCGCACTCCTACGAGCAGTACTTC.

CDR3 protein: CASKTGVTDTQYF. The CDR3, as DNA: TGTGCATCAAAGACAGGGGTCACAGATACGCAGTATTTT. The chain combines TRBV18 with TRBJ2-3, with 8 bases identical to TRBD1. Looked up from germline, CDR1 is KGHSH and CDR2 is LQKENI. CDR3 size: 13 residues.

The chain joins TRBV10-2 to TRBJ2-1, with 13 bases lining up with TRBD2. Germline CDR1 reads WSHSY; CDR2 reads SAAADI. This CDR3 has 14 residues. Trimming took 6 bases from V and 7 from J; bases not matched to a gene: 3. CDR3 DNA sequence: TGCGCCAGCAGAGGACTAGCGGGAGAGAATGAGCAGTTCTTC. This gives the protein CASRGLAGENEQFF.

This clone was recorded once. The rearrangement links TRBV18 to TRBJ1-1; D uncertain. The CDR3 has 15 residues. The germline CDR1 and CDR2 sequences are KGHSH and LQKENI. The germline V and J ends were trimmed by 2 bases and 3 bases, with 13 bases remaining between them. CDR3 sequence: CASSPGVLDYTEAFF. DNA of the CDR3: TGTGCCAGCTCACCAGGGGTATTAGATTACACTGAAGCTTTCTTT.

This sequence joins TRBV6-6 and TRBJ2-5, with TRBD1 matching over 9 bases. Germline V gene lookup returns CDR1 MNHNY and CDR2 SVGAGI (reference sequence). J lost 2 bases, V lost 5 bases, and 6 bases had no gene match. This CDR3 contains 15 residues. The CDR3, as DNA: TGTGCCAGCAGTCAGCCGGGACAGGGTCAAGAGACCCAGTACTTC. It is translated as CASSQPGQGQETQYF.

This chain joins TRBV18 and TRBJ1-3; no reliable D call. Germline V gives CDR1 KGHSH, CDR2 LQKENI. The CDR3 has 15 residues. Trimming removed 0 bases at V and 0 bases at J, with 6 bases between. DNA for the CDR3: TGTGCCAGCTCACCACCTTATAGCTCTGGAAACACCATATATTTT. Translating gives CASSPPYSSGNTIYF.

The chain couples TRBV5-1 to TRBJ2-7; TRBD2 agrees at 15 bases. Losses at the gene ends were 5 bases for V and 4 bases for J; bases not matched to a gene: 7. This CDR3 is 16 amino acids long. Germline V gene lookup returns CDR1 SGHRS and CDR2 YFSETQ. Here the CDR3 reads CASSSGTSGRPYEQYF. CDR3 nucleotide sequence: TGCGCCAGCAGTTCTGGGACTAGCGGGAGGCCTTACGAGCAGTACTTC.